A selection of T cell receptor beta chains follows, all from one sample in a study of T cells in Graves' hyperthyroidism and ophthalmopathy. TCRdb reprocessed the multiplex PCR reads via MiXCR and lists one record per CDR3 protein. The table shows 300,000 to 400,000 distinct CDR3 sequences, with 15% to 20% occurring only once. The specimen was blood. All receptors derive from a woman aged 45-65 years with Graves' hyperthyroidism. Each CDR3 is given with its conserved first and last residue. Fields, in order: V gene, J gene, clone size, D gene, CDR3 DNA, CDR3 protein. The D gene is left open where the match is weak. Clone size is shown for a subset of rows, as once, few, many or a class of expanded clone.

TRBV5-1	TRBJ2-1	many	TRBD1	TGCGCCAGCAGCTACTCCGGGGACAGTTTGAGCTCCTACAATGAGCAGTTCTTC	CASSYSGDSLSSYNEQFF
TRBV2	TRBJ2-1	many	.	TGTGCCAGCAGTCCCGGGACCCGCCACAATGAGCAGTTCTTC	CASSPGTRHNEQFF
TRBV5-8	TRBJ2-6	few	.	TGTGCCAGCAGGCCCTCGGGAGGGGCCAACGTCCTGACTTTC	CASRPSGGANVLTF
TRBV3-1	TRBJ2-2	few	.	TGTGCCAGCAGCCAACTCCCGGGTTTGTCCGGGGAGCTGTTTTTT	CASSQLPGLSGELFF
TRBV7-2	TRBJ1-5	many	.	TGTGCCAGCAGCCAACCGAATCAGCCCCAGCATTTT	CASSQPNQPQHF
TRBV7-9	TRBJ2-2	.	.	TGTGCCAGCAGCTTAGAAAAGGGGCTGTTTTTT	CASSLEKGLFF
TRBV18	TRBJ2-1	many	TRBD2	TGTGCCAGCTCACCATACAGCGGGAGGGACAATGAGCAGTTCTTC	CASSPYSGRDNEQFF
TRBV4-1	TRBJ1-1	.	.	TGCGCCAGCAGCCAACAGGGAATTATGAACACTGAAGCTTTCTTT	CASSQQGIMNTEAFF
TRBV6-2/TRBV6-3	TRBJ2-7	many	TRBD1	TGTGCCAGCAGTTACTTGACAGGGCCAAGGGCCTACGAGCAGTACTTC	CASSYLTGPRAYEQYF
TRBV20-1	TRBJ1-2	.	TRBD1	TGCAGTGCTAGGGTCGACAGGGGGGCCGGGGGCTACACCTTC	CSARVDRGAGGYTF
TRBV27	TRBJ2-5	many	.	TGTGCCAGCAAGCCCATGGTTGGGGAGACCCAGTACTTC	CASKPMVGETQYF
TRBV12-3/TRBV12-4	TRBJ1-1	many	.	TGTGCCAGCAGTTCCACCTATGCTGAAGTGAACACTGAAGCTTTCTTT	CASSSTYAEVNTEAFF
TRBV10-3	TRBJ2-3	.	TRBD2	TGTGCCATCAATAGCGGTCTAGCGGGAGGGCAGGGAGATACGCAGTATTTT	CAINSGLAGGQGDTQYF
TRBV20-1	TRBJ2-3	many	TRBD2	TGCAGTGCTAGGATCCTGGGGACTAGCGGGATTAGCACAGATACGCAGTATTTT	CSARILGTSGISTDTQYF
TRBV5-1	TRBJ2-5	.	TRBD2	TGCGCCAGCAGCGGGCTAGCGGGGCTGGAGGAGACCCAGCACTTC	CASSGLAGLEETQHF
TRBV2	TRBJ2-1	many	TRBD1	TGTGCCAGTTCCGGACAGGGCAATGAGCAGTTCTTC	CASSGQGNEQFF
TRBV20-1	TRBJ1-5	many	.	TGCAGTGCTAGAGACTCGGGACAAGTCAAACAGCCCCAGCATTTT	CSARDSGQVKQPQHF
TRBV6-6	TRBJ2-3	many	.	TGTGCCAGCAGTTACAGGCGGGCCACAGATACGCAGTATTTT	CASSYRRATDTQYF
TRBV4-1	TRBJ1-6	few	.	TGCGCCAGCAGCCAAGAACGGCAGCATAATTCACCCCTCCACTTT	CASSQERQHNSPLHF
TRBV20-1	TRBJ2-5	few	.	TGCAGTGCTAGAGGACCCGGAGAGACCCAGTACTTC	CSARGPGETQYF
TRBV9	TRBJ2-5	few	TRBD1	TGTGCCAGCAGCGTAGCCCCCCAGACAGGGCTCTCCCAAGAGACCCAGTACTTC	CASSVAPQTGLSQETQYF
TRBV12-3/TRBV12-4	TRBJ2-5	many	.	TGTGCCAGCAGACTTTCAGGTTGGGAGACCCAGTACTTC	CASRLSGWETQYF
TRBV29-1	TRBJ2-2	.	.	TGCAGCGTTCTGGACGGGACATCAGCGAACACCGGGGAGCTGTTTTTT	CSVLDGTSANTGELFF
TRBV20-1	TRBJ2-3	many	TRBD2	TGCAGTGCTAGAGATGGCGGGAGGGACACAGATACGCAGTATTTT	CSARDGGRDTDTQYF
TRBV29-1	TRBJ2-7	.	.	TGCAGCGTTCGTGCCTCAGGGGATTCGGCCTACGAGCAGTACTTC	CSVRASGDSAYEQYF
TRBV3-1	TRBJ2-3	.	.	TGTGCCAGCAGCCAAGGTGAGGGCCCGAATACGCAGTATTTT	CASSQGEGPNTQYF
TRBV28	TRBJ1-1	.	TRBD1	TGTGCCAGCAGATGGACAGGGCGGCAGTGGAACACTGAAGCTTTCTTT	CASRWTGRQWNTEAFF
TRBV7-9	TRBJ1-1	few	.	TGTGCCCCTCGTCGGTGGACTGAAGCTTTCTTT	CAPRRWTEAFF
TRBV5-1	TRBJ2-7	few	TRBD2	TGCGCCAGCAGCTTGGAGTTTTCGACTAGCGGGGACGAGCAGCTCTTC	CASSLEFSTSGDEQLF
TRBV2	TRBJ2-2	few	.	TGTGCCAGCAGACGGGGACACACCGGGGAGCTGTTTTTT	CASRRGHTGELFF
TRBV30	TRBJ1-4	many	.	TGTGCCTGGAGCGCCGGGATGAATGAAAAACTGTTTTTT	CAWSAGMNEKLFF
TRBV27	TRBJ2-1	.	TRBD2	TGTGCCAGCAGTCCGGGACTAGTAGGAGGGGAGCAGTTCTTC	CASSPGLVGGEQFF
TRBV2	TRBJ1-1	many	TRBD1	TGTGCCAGCAGCAGACAGGGGGGCACTGAAGCTTTCTTT	CASSRQGGTEAFF
TRBV28	TRBJ1-4	.	TRBD1	TGTGCCAGCAGCACCACCGGGACAGGGAGCGAAAAACTGTTTTTT	CASSTTGTGSEKLFF
TRBV11-1	TRBJ2-7	.	TRBD1	TGTGCCAGCAGCTTAAGGGGGCTGTACGACGAGCAGTACTTC	CASSLRGLYDEQYF
TRBV3-1	TRBJ1-1	many	TRBD1	TGTGCCAGCAGCCCCTCGGACAGGGGGAACACTGAAGCTTTCTTT	CASSPSDRGNTEAFF
TRBV18	TRBJ1-3	many	.	TGTGCCAGCTCCCTTGACCTCTCTGGAAACACCATATATTTT	CASSLDLSGNTIYF
TRBV5-4	TRBJ2-1	.	.	TGTGCCAGCAGCTTGAACTACGACAATGAGCAGTTCTTC	CASSLNYDNEQFF
TRBV10-1	TRBJ1-1	many	.	TGCGCCAGCAGTGGGCCCGGGACAGAAGCTTTCTTT	CASSGPGTEAFF
TRBV2	TRBJ2-3	.	.	TGTGCCACCGCAGGTCGGGGGTGGAGAGATACGCAGTATTTT	CATAGRGWRDTQYF
TRBV9	TRBJ2-7	.	TRBD2	TGTGCCAGCAGCAAGACTAGCGATACGAACGAGCAGTACTTC	CASSKTSDTNEQYF
TRBV28	TRBJ2-7	once	.	TGTGCCAGTGCAGGGCGGGGATCCTACGAGCAGTACTTC	CASAGRGSYEQYF
TRBV5-1	TRBJ2-5	.	.	TGCGCCAGCAGATCTTGGACAGTCGTTCAGGAGACCCAGTACTTC	CASRSWTVVQETQYF
TRBV14	TRBJ2-7	.	TRBD2	TGTGCCAGCAGCGTTAGCGGGAGTTTCTCCTACGAGCAGTACTTC	CASSVSGSFSYEQYF
TRBV12-3/TRBV12-4	TRBJ1-6	few	.	TGTGCCAGCAGGCGCTCCTATAATTCACCCCTCCACTTT	CASRRSYNSPLHF
TRBV3-1	TRBJ2-5	few	.	TGTGCCAGCAGCCAAGTAACTGGGGGGTACCAAGAGACCCAGTACTTC	CASSQVTGGYQETQYF
TRBV6-1	TRBJ2-1	many	.	TGTGCCAGCAGCTCAACGGACAGTTACAATGAGCAGTTCTTC	CASSSTDSYNEQFF
TRBV28	TRBJ2-4	few	.	TGTGCCAGCTCCTCCACCATGGCCGTTCAGTACTTC	CASSSTMAVQYF